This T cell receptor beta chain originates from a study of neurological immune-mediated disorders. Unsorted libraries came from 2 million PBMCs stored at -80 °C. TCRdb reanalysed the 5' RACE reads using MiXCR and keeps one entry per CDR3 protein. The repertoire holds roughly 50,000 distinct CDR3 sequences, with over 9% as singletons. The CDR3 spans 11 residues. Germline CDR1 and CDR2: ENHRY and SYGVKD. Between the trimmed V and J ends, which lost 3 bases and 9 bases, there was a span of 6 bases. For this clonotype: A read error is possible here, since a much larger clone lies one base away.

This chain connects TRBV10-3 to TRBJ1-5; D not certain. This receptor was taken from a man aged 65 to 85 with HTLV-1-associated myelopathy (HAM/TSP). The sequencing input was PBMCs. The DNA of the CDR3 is TGTGCCATCAGTGACAGGTGGCCCCAGCATTTT. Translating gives CAISDRWPQHF.